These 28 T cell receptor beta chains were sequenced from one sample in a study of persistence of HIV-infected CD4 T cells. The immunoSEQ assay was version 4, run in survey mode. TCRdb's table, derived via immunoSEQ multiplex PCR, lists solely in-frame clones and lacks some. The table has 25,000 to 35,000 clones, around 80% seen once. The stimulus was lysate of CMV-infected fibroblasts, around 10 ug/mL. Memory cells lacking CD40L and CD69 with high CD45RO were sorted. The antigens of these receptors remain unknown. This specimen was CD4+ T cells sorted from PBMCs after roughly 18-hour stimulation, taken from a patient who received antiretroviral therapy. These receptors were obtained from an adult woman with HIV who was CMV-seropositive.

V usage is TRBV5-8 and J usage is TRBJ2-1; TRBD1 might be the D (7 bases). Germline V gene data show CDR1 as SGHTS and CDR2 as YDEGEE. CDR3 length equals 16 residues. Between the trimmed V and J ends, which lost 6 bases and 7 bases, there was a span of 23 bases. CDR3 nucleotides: TGTGCCAGCAAAGCCCGGTCGGGAGACAGGGTGAATGAGCAGTTCTTC. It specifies CASKARSGDRVNEQFF.

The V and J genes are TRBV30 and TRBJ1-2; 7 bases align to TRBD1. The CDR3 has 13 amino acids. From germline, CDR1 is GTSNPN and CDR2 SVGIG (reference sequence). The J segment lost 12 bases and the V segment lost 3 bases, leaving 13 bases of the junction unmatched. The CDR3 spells CAWSEDRNQGDTF. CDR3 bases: TGTGCCTGGAGCGAGGACAGGAACCAGGGTGACACCTTC.

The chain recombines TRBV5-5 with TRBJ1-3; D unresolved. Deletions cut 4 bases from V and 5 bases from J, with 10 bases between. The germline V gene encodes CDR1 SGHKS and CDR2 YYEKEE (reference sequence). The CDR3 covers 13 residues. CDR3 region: CASSPGARNTIYF. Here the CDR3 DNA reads TGTGCCAGCAGCCCTGGAGCCAGAAACACCATATATTTT. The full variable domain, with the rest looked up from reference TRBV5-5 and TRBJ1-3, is DAGVTQSPTHLIKTRGQQVTLRCSPISGHKSVSWYQQVLGQGPQFIFQYYEKEERGRGNFPDRFSARQFPNYSSELNVNALLLGDSALYLCASSPGARNTIYFGEGSWLTVV.

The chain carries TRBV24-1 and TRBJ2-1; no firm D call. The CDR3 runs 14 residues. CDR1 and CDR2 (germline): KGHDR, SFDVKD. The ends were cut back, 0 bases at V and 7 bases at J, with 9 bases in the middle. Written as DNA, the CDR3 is TGTGCCACCAGTGATTTGAAGGGCCGGAATGAGCAGTTCTTC. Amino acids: CATSDLKGRNEQFF.

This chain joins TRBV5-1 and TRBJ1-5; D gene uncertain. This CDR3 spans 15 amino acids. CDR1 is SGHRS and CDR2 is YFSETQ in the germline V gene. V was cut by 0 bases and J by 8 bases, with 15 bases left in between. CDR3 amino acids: CASSLGPAVREPQHF. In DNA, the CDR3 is TGCGCCAGCAGCTTGGGTCCGGCGGTGCGGGAGCCCCAGCATTTT.

The CDR3 DNA follows: TGTGCCAGCAGCAAAGAAAAAAGGGACATCCCTCACAATGAGCAGTTCTTC. Translated, it gives CASSKEKRDIPHNEQFF. V and J are TRBV21-1 and TRBJ2-1; the table's D call TRBD1 went unverified against the DNA. TRBV21-1 is recorded as a pseudogene. This CDR3 has 17 residues.

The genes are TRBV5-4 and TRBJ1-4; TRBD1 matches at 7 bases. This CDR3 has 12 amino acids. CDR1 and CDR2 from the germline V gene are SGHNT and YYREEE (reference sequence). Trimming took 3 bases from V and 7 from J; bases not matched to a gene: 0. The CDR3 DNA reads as TGTGCCAGCAGCTGGGACAGTGAAAAACTGTTTTTT. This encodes CASSWDSEKLFF.

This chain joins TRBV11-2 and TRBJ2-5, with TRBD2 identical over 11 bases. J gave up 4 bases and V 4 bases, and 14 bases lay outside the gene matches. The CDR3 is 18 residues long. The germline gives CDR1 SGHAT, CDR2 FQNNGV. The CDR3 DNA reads TGTGCCAGCAGCTCCCCCCTAGCGGGGGGAAGAAAAGGAGAGACCCAGTACTTC. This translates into CASSSPLAGGRKGETQYF.

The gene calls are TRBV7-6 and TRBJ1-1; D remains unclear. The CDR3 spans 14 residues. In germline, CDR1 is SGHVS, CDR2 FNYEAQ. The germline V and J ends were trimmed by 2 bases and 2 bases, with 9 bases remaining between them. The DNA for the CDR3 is TGTGCCAGCAGCTTAAACGGGGAAAACACTGAAGCTTTCTTT. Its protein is CASSLNGENTEAFF. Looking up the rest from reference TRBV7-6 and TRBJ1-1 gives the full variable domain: GAGVSQSPRYKVTKRGQDVALRCDPISGHVSLYWYRQALGQGPEFLTYFNYEAQQDKSGLPNDRFSAERPEGSISTLTIQRTEQRDSAMYRCASSLNGENTEAFFGQGTRLTVV.

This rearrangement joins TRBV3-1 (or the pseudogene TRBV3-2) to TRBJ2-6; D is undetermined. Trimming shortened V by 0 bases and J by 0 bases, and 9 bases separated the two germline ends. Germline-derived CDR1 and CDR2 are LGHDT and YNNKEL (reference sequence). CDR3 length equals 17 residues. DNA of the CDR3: TGTGCCAGCAGCCAAGATCTGGGTTTCTCTGGGGCCAACGTCCTGACTTTC. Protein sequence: CASSQDLGFSGANVLTF.

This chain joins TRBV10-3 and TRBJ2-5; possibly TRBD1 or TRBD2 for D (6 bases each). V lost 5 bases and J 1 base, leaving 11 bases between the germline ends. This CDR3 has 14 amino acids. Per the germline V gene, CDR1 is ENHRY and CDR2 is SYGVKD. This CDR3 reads CAISSGAPQETQYF. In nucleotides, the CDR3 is TGTGCCATCAGTTCGGGGGCCCCCCAAGAGACCCAGTACTTC.

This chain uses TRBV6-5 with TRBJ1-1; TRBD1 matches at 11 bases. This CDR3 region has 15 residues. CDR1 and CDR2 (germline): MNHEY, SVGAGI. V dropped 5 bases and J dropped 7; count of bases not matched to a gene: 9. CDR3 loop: CASSKDRGRANEAFF. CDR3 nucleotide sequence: TGTGCCAGCAGTAAGGACAGGGGGCGAGCCAATGAAGCTTTCTTT.

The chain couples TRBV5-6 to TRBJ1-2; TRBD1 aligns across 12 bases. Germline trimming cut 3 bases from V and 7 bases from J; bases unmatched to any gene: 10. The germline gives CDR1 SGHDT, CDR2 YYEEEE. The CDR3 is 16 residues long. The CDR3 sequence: CASSSLRDRGLLGYTF. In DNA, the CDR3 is TGTGCCAGCAGCTCCCTGAGGGACAGGGGGCTTCTTGGCTACACCTTC.

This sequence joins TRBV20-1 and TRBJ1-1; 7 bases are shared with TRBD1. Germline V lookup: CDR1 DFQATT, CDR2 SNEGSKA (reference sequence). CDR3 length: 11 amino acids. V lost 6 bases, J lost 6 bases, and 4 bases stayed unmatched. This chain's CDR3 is CSAFTGAEAFF. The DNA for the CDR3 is TGCAGTGCCTTTACAGGGGCTGAAGCTTTCTTT.

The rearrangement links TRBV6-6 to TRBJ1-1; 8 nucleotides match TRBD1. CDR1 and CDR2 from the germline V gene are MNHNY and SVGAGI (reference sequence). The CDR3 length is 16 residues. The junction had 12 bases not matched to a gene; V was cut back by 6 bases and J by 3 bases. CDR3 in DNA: TGTGCCAGCAGCGACCAGGGGGCATGGCCGCACACTGAAGCTTTCTTT. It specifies CASSDQGAWPHTEAFF.

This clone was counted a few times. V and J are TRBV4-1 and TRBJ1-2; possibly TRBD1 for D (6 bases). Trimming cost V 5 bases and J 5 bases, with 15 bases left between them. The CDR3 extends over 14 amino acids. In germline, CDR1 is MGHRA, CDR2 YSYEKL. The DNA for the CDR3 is TGCGCCAGCAGCTTCACAGGGTTAAGTTATGGCTACACCTTC. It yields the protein CASSFTGLSYGYTF.

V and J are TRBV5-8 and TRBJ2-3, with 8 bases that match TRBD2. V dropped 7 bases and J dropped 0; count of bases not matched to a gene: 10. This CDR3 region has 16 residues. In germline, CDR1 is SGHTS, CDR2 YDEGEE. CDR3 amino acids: CASSRLASSSTDTQYF. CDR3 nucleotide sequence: TGTGCCAGCTCTCGACTAGCGTCATCTAGCACAGATACGCAGTATTTT.

CDR3 bases: TGTGCCAGCAGCACTGGACAATCGGGTCCACCCCTCCACTTT. Protein product: CASSTGQSGPPLHF. The rearrangement joins TRBV5-8 to TRBJ1-6; maybe TRBD1 (5 bases). Germline V lookup: CDR1 SGHTS, CDR2 YDEGEE. The CDR3 totals 14 residues. With 4 bases removed from V and 11 bases from J, the gap between germline ends came to 16 bases.

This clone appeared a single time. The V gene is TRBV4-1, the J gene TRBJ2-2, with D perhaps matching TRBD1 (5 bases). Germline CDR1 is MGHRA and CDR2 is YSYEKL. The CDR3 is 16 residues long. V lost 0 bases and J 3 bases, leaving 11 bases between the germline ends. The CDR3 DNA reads TGCGCCAGCAGCCAAGAGGGTATAGGGGACACCGGGGAGCTGTTTTTT. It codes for CASSQEGIGDTGELFF.

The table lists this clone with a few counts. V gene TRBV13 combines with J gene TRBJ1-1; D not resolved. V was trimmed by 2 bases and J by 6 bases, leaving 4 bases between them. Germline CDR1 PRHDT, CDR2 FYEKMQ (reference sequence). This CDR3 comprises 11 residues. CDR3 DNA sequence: TGTGCCAGCAGCTTAATCGCTGAAGCTTTCTTT. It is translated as CASSLIAEAFF.

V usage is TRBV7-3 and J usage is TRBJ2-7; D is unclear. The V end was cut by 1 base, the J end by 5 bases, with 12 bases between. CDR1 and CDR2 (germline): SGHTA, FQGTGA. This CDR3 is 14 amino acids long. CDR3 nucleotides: TGTGCCAGCAGCTTAAGTGGCAGAGTTGACGAGCAGTACTTC. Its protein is CASSLSGRVDEQYF.

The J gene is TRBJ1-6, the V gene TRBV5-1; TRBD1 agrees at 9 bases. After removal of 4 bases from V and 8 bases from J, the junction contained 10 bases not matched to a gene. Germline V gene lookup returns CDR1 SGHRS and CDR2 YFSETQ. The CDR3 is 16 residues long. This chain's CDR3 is CASSPGTGFLYSPLHF. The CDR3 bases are TGCGCCAGCAGCCCCGGGACAGGGTTCCTCTATTCACCCCTCCACTTT.

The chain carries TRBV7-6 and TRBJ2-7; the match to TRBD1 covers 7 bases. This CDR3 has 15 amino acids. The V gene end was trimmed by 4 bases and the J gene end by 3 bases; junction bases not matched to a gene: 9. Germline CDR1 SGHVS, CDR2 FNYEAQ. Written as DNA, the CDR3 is TGTGCCAGCAGCTCTTTACAGGGGAACGGCTACGAGCAGTACTTC. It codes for CASSSLQGNGYEQYF.

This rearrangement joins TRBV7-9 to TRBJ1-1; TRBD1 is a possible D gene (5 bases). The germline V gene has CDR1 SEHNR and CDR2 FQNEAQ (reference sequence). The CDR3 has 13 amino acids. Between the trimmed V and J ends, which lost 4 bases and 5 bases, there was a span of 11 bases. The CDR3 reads CASSSEGRTEAFF. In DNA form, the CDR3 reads TGTGCCAGCAGCTCCGAGGGGAGGACTGAAGCTTTCTTT.

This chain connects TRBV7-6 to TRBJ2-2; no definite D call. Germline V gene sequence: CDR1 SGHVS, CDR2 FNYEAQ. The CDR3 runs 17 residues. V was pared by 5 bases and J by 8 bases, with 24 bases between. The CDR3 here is CASSTLRWRGATGELFF. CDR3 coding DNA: TGTGCCAGCAGCACCCTAAGGTGGCGTGGCGCCACTGGGGAGCTGTTTTTT.

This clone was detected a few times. The CDR3, as DNA: TGTGCCAGCACCTCGGGTCCTAGGCAGCCCCAGCATTTT. Translating it yields CASTSGPRQPQHF. The J gene is TRBJ1-5, the V gene TRBV12-3 or TRBV12-4; D gene uncertain. The CDR3 spans 13 residues. Trimming stripped 7 bases from V and 7 bases from J, with 14 bases between.

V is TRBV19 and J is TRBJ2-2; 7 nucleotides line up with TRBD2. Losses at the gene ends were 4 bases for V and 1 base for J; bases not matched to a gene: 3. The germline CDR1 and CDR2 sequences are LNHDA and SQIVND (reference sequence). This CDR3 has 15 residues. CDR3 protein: CASSNQRGNTGELFF. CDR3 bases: TGTGCCAGTAGTAACCAGCGGGGGAACACCGGGGAGCTGTTTTTT. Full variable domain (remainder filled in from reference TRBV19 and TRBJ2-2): DGGITQSPKYLFRKEGQNVTLSCEQNLNHDAMYWYRQDPGQGLRLIYYSQIVNDFQKGDIAEGYSVSREKKESFPLTVTSAQKNPTAFYLCASSNQRGNTGELFFGEGSRLTVL.

The CDR3 spells CASSQTRDSYNEQFF. The CDR3 DNA reads TGCGCCAGCAGCCAAACTAGGGACTCCTACAATGAGCAGTTCTTC. J is TRBJ2-1 and V is TRBV4-1; the D gene is possibly TRBD2 (5 bases). The germline gives CDR1 MGHRA, CDR2 YSYEKL. CDR3 length: 15 residues. Trimming took off 2 bases at V and 0 bases at J, with 8 bases between the two ends.